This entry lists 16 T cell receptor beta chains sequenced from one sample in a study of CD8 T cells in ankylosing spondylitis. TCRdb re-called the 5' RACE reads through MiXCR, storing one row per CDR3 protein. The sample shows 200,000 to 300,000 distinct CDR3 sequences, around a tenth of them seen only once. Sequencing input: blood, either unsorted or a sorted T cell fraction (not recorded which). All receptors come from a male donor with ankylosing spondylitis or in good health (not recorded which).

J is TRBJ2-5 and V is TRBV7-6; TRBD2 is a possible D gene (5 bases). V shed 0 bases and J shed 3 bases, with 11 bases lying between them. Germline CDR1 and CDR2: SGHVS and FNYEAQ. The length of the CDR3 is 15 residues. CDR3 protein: CASSLALEGKETQYF. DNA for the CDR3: TGTGCCAGCAGCTTAGCGCTCGAGGGAAAAGAGACCCAGTACTTC.

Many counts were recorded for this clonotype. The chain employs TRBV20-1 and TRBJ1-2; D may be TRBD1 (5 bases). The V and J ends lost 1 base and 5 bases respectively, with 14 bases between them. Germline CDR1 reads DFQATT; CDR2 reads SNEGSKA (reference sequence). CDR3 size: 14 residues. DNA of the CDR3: TGCAGTGCTAGAGTCCGGGGGTCGACGTATGGCTACACCTTC. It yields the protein CSARVRGSTYGYTF.

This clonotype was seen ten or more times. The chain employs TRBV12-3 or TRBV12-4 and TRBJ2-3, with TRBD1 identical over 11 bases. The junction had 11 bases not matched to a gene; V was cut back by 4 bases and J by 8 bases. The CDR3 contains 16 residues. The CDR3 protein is CASSSPAGTGGGTQYF. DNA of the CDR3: TGTGCCAGCAGTTCTCCCGCTGGGACAGGGGGAGGTACGCAGTATTTT.

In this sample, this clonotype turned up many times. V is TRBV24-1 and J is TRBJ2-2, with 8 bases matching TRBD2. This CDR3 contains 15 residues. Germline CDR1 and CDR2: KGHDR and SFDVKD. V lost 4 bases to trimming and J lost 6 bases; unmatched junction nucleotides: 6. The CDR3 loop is CATSDPGLEAGELFF. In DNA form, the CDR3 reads TGTGCCACCAGTGACCCGGGACTAGAAGCCGGGGAGCTGTTTTTT.

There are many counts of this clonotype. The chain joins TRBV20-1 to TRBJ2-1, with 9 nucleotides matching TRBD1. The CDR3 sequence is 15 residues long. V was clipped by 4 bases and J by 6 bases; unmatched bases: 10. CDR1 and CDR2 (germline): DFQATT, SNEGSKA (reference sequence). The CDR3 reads CSAIPGQGGSNEQFF. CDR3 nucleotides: TGCAGTGCTATTCCGGGACAGGGAGGTTCCAATGAGCAGTTCTTC.

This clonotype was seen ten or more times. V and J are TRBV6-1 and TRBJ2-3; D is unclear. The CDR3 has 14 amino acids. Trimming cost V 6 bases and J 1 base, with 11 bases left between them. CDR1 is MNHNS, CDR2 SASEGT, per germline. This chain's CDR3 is CASSSPDGTDTQYF. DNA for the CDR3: TGTGCCAGCAGCTCTCCCGATGGCACAGATACGCAGTATTTT.

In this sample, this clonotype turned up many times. CDR3 loop: CASSLATGRNSPLHF. The CDR3 coding sequence is TGCGCCAGCAGCTTGGCCACAGGGCGGAATTCACCCCTCCACTTT. The rearrangement links TRBV5-1 to TRBJ1-6, with a possible D match to TRBD1 (6 bases). Germline V CDR1 and CDR2: SGHRS, YFSETQ. The ends were cut back, 0 bases at V and 7 bases at J, with 11 bases in the middle. The CDR3 consists of 15 residues.

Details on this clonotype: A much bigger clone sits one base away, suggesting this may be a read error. CDR3 DNA sequence: TGCGCCAGCAGCGGCGGCGGGACAGGGGAGACCGAGCGGTACTTC. It codes for CASSGGGTGETERYF. The genes are TRBV5-1 and TRBJ2-7; TRBD1 aligns across 10 bases. The CDR3 totals 15 residues. The germline V gene has CDR1 SGHRS and CDR2 YFSETQ.

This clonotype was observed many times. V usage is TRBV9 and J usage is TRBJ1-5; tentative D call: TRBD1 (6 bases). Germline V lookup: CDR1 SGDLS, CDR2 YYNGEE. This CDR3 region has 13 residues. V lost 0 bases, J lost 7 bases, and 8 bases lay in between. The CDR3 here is CASSVATGQPQHF. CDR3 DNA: TGTGCCAGCAGCGTAGCAACAGGGCAGCCCCAGCATTTT. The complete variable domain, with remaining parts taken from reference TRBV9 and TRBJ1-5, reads DSGVTQTPKHLITATGQRVTLRCSPRSGDLSVYWYQQSLDQGLQFLIQYYNGEERAKGNILERFSAQQFPDLHSELNLSSLELGDSALYFCASSVATGQPQHFGDGTRLSIL.

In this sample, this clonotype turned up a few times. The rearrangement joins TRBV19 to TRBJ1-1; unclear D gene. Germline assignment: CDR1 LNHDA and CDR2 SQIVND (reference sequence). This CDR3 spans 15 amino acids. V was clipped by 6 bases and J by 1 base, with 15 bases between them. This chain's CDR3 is CASRGRVSPNTEAFF. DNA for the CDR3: TGTGCCAGTAGGGGTCGGGTTTCACCGAACACTGAAGCTTTCTTT.

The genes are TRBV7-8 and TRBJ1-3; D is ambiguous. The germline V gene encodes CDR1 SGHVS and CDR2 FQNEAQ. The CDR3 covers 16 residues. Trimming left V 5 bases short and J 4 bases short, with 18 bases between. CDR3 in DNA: TGTGCCAGCAGCCCCGATGGCGGGCTAGCAGGAAACACCATATATTTT. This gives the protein CASSPDGGLAGNTIYF.

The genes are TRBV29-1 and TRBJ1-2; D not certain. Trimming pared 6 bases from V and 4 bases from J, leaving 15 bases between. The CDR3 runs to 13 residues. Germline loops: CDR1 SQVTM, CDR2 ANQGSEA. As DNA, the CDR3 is TGCAGCGTCCTCGAGGGCCAGAGCTATGGCTACACCTTC. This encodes CSVLEGQSYGYTF.

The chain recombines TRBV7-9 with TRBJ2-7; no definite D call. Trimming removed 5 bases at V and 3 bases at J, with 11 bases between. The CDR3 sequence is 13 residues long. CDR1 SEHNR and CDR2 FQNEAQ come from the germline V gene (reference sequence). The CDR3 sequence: CASSPLVGYEQYF. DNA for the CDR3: TGTGCCAGCAGCCCACTGGTGGGCTACGAGCAGTACTTC. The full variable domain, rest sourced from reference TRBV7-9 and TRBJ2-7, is DTGVSQNPRHKITKRGQNVTFRCDPISEHNRLYWYRQTLGQGPEFLTYFQNEAQLEKSRLLSDRFSAERPKGSFSTLEIQRTEQGDSAMYLCASSPLVGYEQYFGPGTRLTVT.

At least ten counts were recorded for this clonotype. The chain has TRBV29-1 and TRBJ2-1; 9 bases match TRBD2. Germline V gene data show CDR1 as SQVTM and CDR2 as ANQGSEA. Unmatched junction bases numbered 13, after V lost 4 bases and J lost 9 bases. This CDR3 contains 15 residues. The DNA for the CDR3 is TGCAGCGTTGGAAGCGCGGGGGGGGTGGTCACTGAGCAGTTCTTC. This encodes CSVGSAGGVVTEQFF.

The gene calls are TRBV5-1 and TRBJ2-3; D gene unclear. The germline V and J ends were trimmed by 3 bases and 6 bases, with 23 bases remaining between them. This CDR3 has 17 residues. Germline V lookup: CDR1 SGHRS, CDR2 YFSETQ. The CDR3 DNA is TGCGCCAGCAGCTCGCCCTCCTCCTCTGAATTCGTGGATACGCAGTATTTT. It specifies CASSSPSSSEFVDTQYF.

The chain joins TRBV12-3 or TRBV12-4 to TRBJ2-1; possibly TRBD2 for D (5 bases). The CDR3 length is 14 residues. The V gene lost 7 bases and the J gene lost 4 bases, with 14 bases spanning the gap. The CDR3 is CASTLGGPYNEQFF. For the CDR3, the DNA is TGTGCCAGCACCCTTGGCGGGCCTTACAATGAGCAGTTCTTC.